Listed below are T cell receptor beta chains from one sample, sequenced in a study of OX40 agonist ivuxolimab in advanced cancers. The repertoire was sequenced with immunoSEQ multiplex PCR; TCRdb's copy has only in-frame clones and lacks some. The profile shows more than 65,000 clones, over 75% of them singletons. Material: CD4+ or CD8+ T cells sorted from blood, obtained in a trial of the OX40 agonist ivuxolimab. The source of these receptors is an adult with an advanced solid tumor such as melanoma, head and neck, liver or kidney cancer. Both conserved end residues are part of each CDR3. The order of the fields is V gene, J gene, CDR3 length, CDR3 protein.

v_call: TRBV9
j_call: TRBJ1-2
cdr3_length: 14
cdr3_aa: CASSVGHENYGYTF

v_call: TRBV5-6
j_call: TRBJ2-1
cdr3_length: 15
cdr3_aa: CASSLRLVSENEQFF

v_call: TRBV19
j_call: TRBJ1-2
cdr3_length: 15
cdr3_aa: CASTNLVGRAKGYTF

v_call: TRBV18
j_call: TRBJ2-7
cdr3_length: 16
cdr3_aa: CASSLGTSGIRYEQYF

v_call: TRBV7-9
j_call: TRBJ2-3
cdr3_length: 13
cdr3_aa: CASSLSSTDTQYF

v_call: TRBV19
j_call: TRBJ1-1
cdr3_length: 13
cdr3_aa: CATSGVYNTEAFF

v_call: TRBV18
j_call: TRBJ2-3
cdr3_length: 16
cdr3_aa: CASSPPTGYSTDTQYF

v_call: TRBV30
j_call: TRBJ2-7
cdr3_length: 15
cdr3_aa: CAWSVWGRGRYEQYF

v_call: TRBV18
j_call: TRBJ2-7
cdr3_length: 17
cdr3_aa: CASSPVSGTSGSYEQYF

v_call: TRBV7-2
j_call: TRBJ1-1
cdr3_length: 13
cdr3_aa: CASSPRQGAEAFF

v_call: TRBV19
j_call: TRBJ2-5
cdr3_length: 13
cdr3_aa: CASSQGAQETQYF

v_call: TRBV13
j_call: TRBJ2-7
cdr3_length: 16
cdr3_aa: CASSFIIKGGRGEQYF

v_call: TRBV19
j_call: TRBJ1-5
cdr3_length: 13
cdr3_aa: CASSMVFAEPQHF

v_call: TRBV6-5
j_call: TRBJ1-1
cdr3_length: 14
cdr3_aa: CASSYRGTNTEAFF

v_call: TRBV7-9
j_call: TRBJ2-3
cdr3_length: 15
cdr3_aa: CASSLAWGRVDTQYF

v_call: TRBV19
j_call: TRBJ1-5
cdr3_length: 15
cdr3_aa: CASSIGQGGNQPQHF

v_call: TRBV7-9
j_call: TRBJ1-2
cdr3_length: 14
cdr3_aa: CASSPHSANYGYTF

v_call: TRBV6-5
j_call: TRBJ2-1
cdr3_length: 13
cdr3_aa: CASSQTTRFEQFF

v_call: TRBV20-1
j_call: TRBJ1-1
cdr3_length: 11
cdr3_aa: CSNRVSTEAFF

v_call: TRBV11-2
j_call: TRBJ2-7
cdr3_length: 14
cdr3_aa: CASSSWERENEQYF

v_call: TRBV30
j_call: TRBJ1-6
cdr3_length: 16
cdr3_aa: CAWTTLPDRGESPLHF

v_call: TRBV7-2
j_call: TRBJ1-3
cdr3_length: 18
cdr3_aa: CASSLVLGSQTSGNTIYF

v_call: TRBV6-5
j_call: TRBJ2-1
cdr3_length: 15
cdr3_aa: CASNPGTSGYNEQFF

v_call: TRBV19
j_call: TRBJ2-2
cdr3_length: 15
cdr3_aa: CASSRVAEGPGELFF

v_call: TRBV10-3
j_call: TRBJ1-5
cdr3_length: 15
cdr3_aa: CAISEVRDGNQPQHF

v_call: TRBV18
j_call: TRBJ2-3
cdr3_length: 16
cdr3_aa: CASSPRTGASTDTQYF

v_call: TRBV12-5
j_call: TRBJ1-5
cdr3_length: 14
cdr3_aa: CASGLVLGGQPQHF

v_call: TRBV20-1
j_call: TRBJ1-2
cdr3_length: 11
cdr3_aa: CSASGQSVYTF

v_call: TRBV18
j_call: TRBJ2-7
cdr3_length: 11
cdr3_aa: CASSMEDEQYF

v_call: TRBV5-6
j_call: TRBJ2-7
cdr3_length: 12
cdr3_aa: CASSLQAYEQYF

v_call: TRBV7-2
j_call: TRBJ2-2
cdr3_length: 17
cdr3_aa: CASSRTGQGAGTGELFF

v_call: TRBV25-1
j_call: TRBJ2-1
cdr3_length: 16
cdr3_aa: CASPRGKTPSYNEQFF

v_call: TRBV6-5
j_call: TRBJ2-7
cdr3_length: 16
cdr3_aa: CASSYSFGQGMNEQYF

v_call: TRBV6-5
j_call: TRBJ1-1
cdr3_length: 11
cdr3_aa: CASSGDSGAFF

v_call: TRBV2
j_call: TRBJ2-7
cdr3_length: 12
cdr3_aa: CASSDGIYEQYF

v_call: TRBV7-2
j_call: TRBJ2-7
cdr3_length: 15
cdr3_aa: CASSLSSDSSYEQYF

v_call: TRBV7-2
j_call: TRBJ1-5
cdr3_length: 13
cdr3_aa: CASSLGTYQPQHF

v_call: TRBV7-9
j_call: TRBJ1-5
cdr3_length: 14
cdr3_aa: CASSSDRSNQPQHF

v_call: TRBV27
j_call: TRBJ2-7
cdr3_length: 16
cdr3_aa: CASRLGTSGSIAEQYF

v_call: TRBV2
j_call: TRBJ2-6
cdr3_length: 17
cdr3_aa: CASRRTGDSLGANVLTF

v_call: TRBV27
j_call: TRBJ2-4
cdr3_length: 17
cdr3_aa: CASSLSRTSSSKNIQYF

v_call: TRBV18
j_call: TRBJ1-4
cdr3_length: 12
cdr3_aa: CASSPYNEKLFF

v_call: TRBV6-4
j_call: TRBJ2-3
cdr3_length: 12
cdr3_aa: CASSDMGDTQYF

v_call: TRBV6-1
j_call: TRBJ1-5
cdr3_length: 15
cdr3_aa: CASSPGNPSNQPQHF

v_call: TRBV27
j_call: TRBJ1-3
cdr3_length: 16
cdr3_aa: CASSITGRYSGNTIYF

v_call: TRBV6-4
j_call: TRBJ1-5
cdr3_length: 14
cdr3_aa: CASSEQARDQPQHF

v_call: TRBV11-2
j_call: TRBJ2-7
cdr3_length: 12
cdr3_aa: CASSLWTQEQYF

v_call: TRBV16
j_call: TRBJ1-4
cdr3_length: 15
cdr3_aa: CASSPLGTTNEKLFF

v_call: TRBV5-1
j_call: TRBJ2-1
cdr3_length: 16
cdr3_aa: CASRDGAGSSYNEQFF

v_call: TRBV5-6
j_call: TRBJ2-7
cdr3_length: 11
cdr3_aa: CASSLNYEQYF

v_call: TRBV27
j_call: TRBJ1-1
cdr3_length: 15
cdr3_aa: CASSFASGMYAEAFF

v_call: TRBV10-2
j_call: TRBJ1-1
cdr3_length: 12
cdr3_aa: CASSPTGREAFF

v_call: TRBV2
j_call: TRBJ2-3
cdr3_length: 19
cdr3_aa: CASRMSGGSSGSRTDTQYF